These 4 T cell receptor beta chains were sequenced from one sample in a study of cytomegalovirus exposure and HLA in healthy donors. The PCR employed 60 Vbeta primers together with 13 Jbeta primers. The assay was immunoSEQ multiplex PCR, and TCRdb's table has in-frame clones only and misses some. The table lists fewer than 150,000 clones, about 66% of them singletons, with 1.5% to 2% in the top ten. Sequenced input: PBMCs. Receptors were obtained from a human donor in good health.

The J gene is TRBJ2-3, the V gene TRBV6-4; TRBD2 agrees at 8 bases. Germline values: CDR1 MRHNA, CDR2 SNTAGT. The CDR3 extends over 16 amino acids. V was pared by 8 bases and J by 6 bases, with 16 bases of the junction left unmatched. The CDR3: CASSVHGSGISDTQYF. As DNA, the CDR3 is TGTGCCAGCTCCGTCCATGGTAGCGGGATATCGGATACGCAGTATTTT.

This clone has a handful of counts. J is TRBJ2-1 and V is TRBV19; possible D gene TRBD2, 6 bases. Germline V CDR1 and CDR2: LNHDA, SQIVND (reference sequence). V was pared by 3 bases and J by 4 bases, with 13 bases between. This CDR3 has 15 residues. The CDR3 is CASSMVRGIYNEQFF. Written as DNA, the CDR3 is TGTGCCAGTAGTATGGTACGGGGGATATACAATGAGCAGTTCTTC.

The rearrangement joins TRBV18 to TRBJ2-5, with TRBD2 identical over 10 bases. The CDR3 length is 17 residues. The germline V gene has CDR1 KGHSH and CDR2 LQKENI. The V and J ends lost 2 bases and 1 base, in that order; junction bases with no gene match: 7. The CDR3 region has the DNA TGTGCCAGCTCACCAACTCCGGGACTAGCGCGCCAAGAGACCCAGTACTTC. Protein product: CASSPTPGLARQETQYF. The whole variable domain, filled in from reference TRBV18 and TRBJ2-5, reads NAGVMQNPRHLVRRRGQEARLRCSPMKGHSHVYWYRQLPEEGLKFMVYLQKENIIDESGMPKERFSAEFPKEGPSILRIQQVVRGDSAAYFCASSPTPGLARQETQYFGPGTRLLVL.

The J gene is TRBJ2-1, the V gene TRBV19; D gene ambiguous. The CDR3 is 14 amino acids. Trimming removed 4 bases from V and 7 bases from J, with 14 bases in between. The germline V gene has CDR1 LNHDA and CDR2 SQIVND (reference sequence). The CDR3 region has the DNA TGTGCCAGTAGTAATGCCGGTCCGTGGAATGAGCAGTTCTTC. Its translation: CASSNAGPWNEQFF.